Reported below is one T cell receptor beta chain. V lost 1 base to trimming and J lost 2 bases; unmatched junction nucleotides: 7. Germline assignment: CDR1 SEHNR and CDR2 FQNEAQ (reference sequence). There are 17 residues in the CDR3. This entry belongs to a study of blood T cell repertoires in COVID-19. Measured with immunoSEQ multiplex PCR; TCRdb has only the in-frame clones, and not every one. Of 140,000 to 150,000 clones listed, around 87% are singletons. The rearrangement joins TRBV7-9 to TRBJ2-3, with 9 bases identical to TRBD2. Sequencing was done on a sample of peripheral blood. This sequence originates from a man in his fifties or sixties who had recovered from COVID-19. CDR3 sequence (DNA): TGTGCCAGCAGCTTAGTTAGTCTAGCGGGGCACACAGATACGCAGTATTTT. It is translated as CASSLVSLAGHTDTQYF.